The 3 T cell receptor beta chains below were found in one sample sequenced in a study of blood T cell repertoires in COVID-19. Generated by immunoSEQ multiplex PCR, the TCRdb table keeps only in-frame clones and is missing some. Among around 42,000 clones listed, around three quarters were seen once. Material: peripheral blood. These receptors all stem from an older man with active or convalescent COVID-19.

This clone was seen once. This chain links TRBV5-4 with TRBJ1-5; D not certain. CDR3 size: 13 residues. V dropped 1 base and J dropped 5 bases, with 7 bases sitting between them. The germline V gene encodes CDR1 SGHNT and CDR2 YYREEE (reference sequence). In nucleotides, the CDR3 is TGTGCCAGCAGCTTGTTTGAGGATCAGCCCCAGCATTTT. This gives the protein CASSLFEDQPQHF.

This clone was found a few times. The chain links TRBV6-5 to TRBJ2-7, with TRBD1 identical over 7 bases. The CDR3 runs 14 residues. Germline CDR1 is MNHEY and CDR2 is SVGAGI. Trimming at V came to 5 bases and at J to 9 bases, leaving 13 bases not matched to a gene. CDR3 nucleotides: TGTGCCAGCAGTCCCGGACAGGCGCGCCTTGGGCAGTACTTC. Protein: CASSPGQARLGQYF.

This rearrangement joins TRBV5-1 to TRBJ2-2; TRBD2 agrees at 9 bases. CDR1 is SGHRS, CDR2 YFSETQ, per germline. J lost 3 bases, V lost 6 bases, and 15 bases had no gene match. The CDR3 runs 18 residues. CDR3 coding DNA: TGCGCCAGCACCTACGGTCTCGCAGCGGGGGGCTACACCGGGGAGCTGTTTTTT. The encoded protein is CASTYGLAAGGYTGELFF. Variable domain in full (rest from reference TRBV5-1 and TRBJ2-2): KAGVTQTPRYLIKTRGQQVTLSCSPISGHRSVSWYQQTPGQGLQFLFEYFSETQRNKGNFPGRFSGRQFSNSRSEMNVSTLELGDSALYLCASTYGLAAGGYTGELFFGEGSRLTVL.